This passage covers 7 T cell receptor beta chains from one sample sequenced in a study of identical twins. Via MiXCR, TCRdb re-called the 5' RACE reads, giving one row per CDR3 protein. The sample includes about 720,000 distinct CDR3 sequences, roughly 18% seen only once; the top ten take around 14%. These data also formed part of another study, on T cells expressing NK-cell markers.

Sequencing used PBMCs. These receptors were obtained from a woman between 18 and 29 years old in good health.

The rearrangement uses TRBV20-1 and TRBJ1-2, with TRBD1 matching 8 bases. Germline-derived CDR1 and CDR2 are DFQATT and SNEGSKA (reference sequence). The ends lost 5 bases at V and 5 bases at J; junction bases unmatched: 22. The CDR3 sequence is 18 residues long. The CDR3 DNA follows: TGCAGTGCTGCTCTTCCCGAGACAGGGGTACGGAGGGGTTATGGCTACACCTTC. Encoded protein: CSAALPETGVRRGYGYTF.

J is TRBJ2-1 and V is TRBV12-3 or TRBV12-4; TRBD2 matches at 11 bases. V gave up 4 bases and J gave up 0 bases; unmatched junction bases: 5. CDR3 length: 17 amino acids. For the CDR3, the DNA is TGTGCCAGCAGTTCCTCTAGCGGGGGGACCTCCTACAATGAGCAGTTCTTC. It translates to CASSSSSGGTSYNEQFF.

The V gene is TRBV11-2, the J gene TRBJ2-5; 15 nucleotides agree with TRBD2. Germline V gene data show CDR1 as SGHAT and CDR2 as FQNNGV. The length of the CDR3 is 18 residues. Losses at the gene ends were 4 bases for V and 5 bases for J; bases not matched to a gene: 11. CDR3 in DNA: TGTGCCAGCAGCTCCTCCGGACTAGCGGGGGGGCCCTGGGAGACCCAGTACTTC. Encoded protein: CASSSSGLAGGPWETQYF.

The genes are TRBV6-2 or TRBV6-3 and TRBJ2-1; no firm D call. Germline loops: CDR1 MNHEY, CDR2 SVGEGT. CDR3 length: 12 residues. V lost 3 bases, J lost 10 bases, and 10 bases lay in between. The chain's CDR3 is CASSYSLGEQFF. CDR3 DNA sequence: TGTGCCAGCAGTTATAGTCTAGGGGAGCAGTTCTTC.

DNA for the CDR3: TGTGCCAGCAGCGGACCGAACAATGAGCAGTTCTTC. Translation: CASSGPNNEQFF. V and J are TRBV7-2 and TRBJ2-1; no definite D call. Germline V gene sequence: CDR1 SGHTA, CDR2 FQGNSA. The V gene lost 5 bases and the J gene lost 5 bases, with 7 bases spanning the gap. CDR3 length equals 12 residues.

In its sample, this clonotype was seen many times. For the CDR3, the DNA is TGTGCCAGCAGTTTAGGTCGGGGTAGCAATCAGCCCCAGCATTTT. Translating it yields CASSLGRGSNQPQHF. The rearrangement joins TRBV12-3 or TRBV12-4 to TRBJ1-5; D is uncertain. CDR3 size: 15 residues. The V end lost 1 base, the J end lost 0 bases, and 7 bases lay between the germline ends.

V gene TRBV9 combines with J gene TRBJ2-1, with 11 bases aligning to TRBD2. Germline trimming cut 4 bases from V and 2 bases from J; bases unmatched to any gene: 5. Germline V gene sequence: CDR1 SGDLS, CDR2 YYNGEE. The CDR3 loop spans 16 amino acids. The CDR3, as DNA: TGTGCCAGCAGCATTCTAGCGGGAGGCACCTACAATGAGCAGTTCTTC. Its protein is CASSILAGGTYNEQFF. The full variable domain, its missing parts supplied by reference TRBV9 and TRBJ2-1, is DSGVTQTPKHLITATGQRVTLRCSPRSGDLSVYWYQQSLDQGLQFLIQYYNGEERAKGNILERFSAQQFPDLHSELNLSSLELGDSALYFCASSILAGGTYNEQFFGPGTRLTVL.